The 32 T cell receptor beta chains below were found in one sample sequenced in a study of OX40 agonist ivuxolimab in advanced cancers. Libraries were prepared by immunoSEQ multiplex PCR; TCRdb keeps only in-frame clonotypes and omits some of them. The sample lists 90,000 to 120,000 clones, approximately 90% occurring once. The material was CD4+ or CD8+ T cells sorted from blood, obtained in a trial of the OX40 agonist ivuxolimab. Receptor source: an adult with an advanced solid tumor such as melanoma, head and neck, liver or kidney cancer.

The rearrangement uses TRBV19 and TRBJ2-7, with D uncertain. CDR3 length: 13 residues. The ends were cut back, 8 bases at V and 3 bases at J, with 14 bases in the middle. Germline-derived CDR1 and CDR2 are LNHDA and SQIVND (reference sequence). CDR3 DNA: TGTGCCAGTGCTCGGAACCCTAACTACGAGCAGTACTTC. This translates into CASARNPNYEQYF.

Written as DNA, the CDR3 is TGTGCCACCAGCAGAGGGGACAGGGGGCTCACTGAAGCTTTCTTT. Translation gives CATSRGDRGLTEAFF. The V and J genes are TRBV15 and TRBJ1-1; TRBD1 matches 12 bases. The CDR3 length is 15 residues. Germline-derived CDR1 and CDR2 are LNHNV and YYDKDF (reference sequence). The ends lost 1 base at V and 4 bases at J; junction bases unmatched: 1.

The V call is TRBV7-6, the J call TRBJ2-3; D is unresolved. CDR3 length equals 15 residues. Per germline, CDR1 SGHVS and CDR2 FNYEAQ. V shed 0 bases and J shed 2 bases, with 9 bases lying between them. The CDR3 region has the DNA TGTGCCAGCAGCTTAGCTGACGGTAACACAGATACGCAGTATTTT. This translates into CASSLADGNTDTQYF.

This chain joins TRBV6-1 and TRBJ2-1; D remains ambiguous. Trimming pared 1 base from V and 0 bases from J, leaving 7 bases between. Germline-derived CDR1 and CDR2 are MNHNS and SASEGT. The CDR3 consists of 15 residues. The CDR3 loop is CASSEGPSSYNEQFF. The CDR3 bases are TGTGCCAGCAGTGAAGGCCCGAGCTCCTACAATGAGCAGTTCTTC.

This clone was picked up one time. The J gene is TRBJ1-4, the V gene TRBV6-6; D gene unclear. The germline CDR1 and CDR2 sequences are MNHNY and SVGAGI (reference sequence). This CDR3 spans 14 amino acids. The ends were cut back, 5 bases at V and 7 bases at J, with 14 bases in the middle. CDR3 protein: CASSGRATGEKLFF. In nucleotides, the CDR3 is TGTGCCAGCAGTGGGCGGGCGACTGGTGAAAAACTGTTTTTT.

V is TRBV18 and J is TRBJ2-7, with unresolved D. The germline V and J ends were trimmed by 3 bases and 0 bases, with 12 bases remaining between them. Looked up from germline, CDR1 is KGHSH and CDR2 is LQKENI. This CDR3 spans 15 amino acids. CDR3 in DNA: TGTGCCAGCTCACCCCCGATAAGGAGCTCCTACGAGCAGTACTTC. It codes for CASSPPIRSSYEQYF. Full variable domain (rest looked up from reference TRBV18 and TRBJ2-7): NAGVMQNPRHLVRRRGQEARLRCSPMKGHSHVYWYRQLPEEGLKFMVYLQKENIIDESGMPKERFSAEFPKEGPSILRIQQVVRGDSAAYFCASSPPIRSSYEQYFGPGTRLTVT.

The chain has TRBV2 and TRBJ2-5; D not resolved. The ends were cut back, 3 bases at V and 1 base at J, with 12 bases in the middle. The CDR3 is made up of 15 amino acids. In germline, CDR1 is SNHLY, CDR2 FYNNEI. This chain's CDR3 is CASSDPGRSQETQYF. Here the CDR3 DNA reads TGTGCCAGCAGTGATCCGGGCAGAAGCCAAGAGACCCAGTACTTC.

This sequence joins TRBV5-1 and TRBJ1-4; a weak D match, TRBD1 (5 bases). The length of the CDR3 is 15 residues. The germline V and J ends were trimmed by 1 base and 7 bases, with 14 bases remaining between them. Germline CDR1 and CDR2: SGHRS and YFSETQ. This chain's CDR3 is CASSLWQGEVEKLFF. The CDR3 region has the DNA TGCGCCAGCAGCTTGTGGCAAGGGGAAGTTGAAAAACTGTTTTTT.

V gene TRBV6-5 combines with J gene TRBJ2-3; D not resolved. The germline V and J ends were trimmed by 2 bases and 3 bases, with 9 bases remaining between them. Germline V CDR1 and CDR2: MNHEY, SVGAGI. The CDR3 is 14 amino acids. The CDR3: CASSYRQRTDTQYF. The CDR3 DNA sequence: TGTGCCAGCAGTTACCGCCAGAGAACAGATACGCAGTATTTT.

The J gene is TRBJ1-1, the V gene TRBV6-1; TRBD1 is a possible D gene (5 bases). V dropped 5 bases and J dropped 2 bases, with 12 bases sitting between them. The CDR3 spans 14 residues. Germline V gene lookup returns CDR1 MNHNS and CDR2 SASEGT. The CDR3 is CASSQPGLNTEAFF. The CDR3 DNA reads TGTGCCAGCAGTCAACCGGGACTTAACACTGAAGCTTTCTTT.

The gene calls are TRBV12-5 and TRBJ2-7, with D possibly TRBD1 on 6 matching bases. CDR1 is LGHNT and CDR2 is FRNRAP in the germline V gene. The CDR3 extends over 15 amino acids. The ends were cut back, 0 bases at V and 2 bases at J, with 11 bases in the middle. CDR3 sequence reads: CASGLVWTDPYEQYF. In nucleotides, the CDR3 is TGTGCTAGTGGTTTGGTATGGACAGACCCCTACGAGCAGTACTTC.

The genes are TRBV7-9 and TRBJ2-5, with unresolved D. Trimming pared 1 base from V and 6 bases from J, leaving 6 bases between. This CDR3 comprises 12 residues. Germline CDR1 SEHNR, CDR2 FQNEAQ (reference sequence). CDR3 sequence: CASSLDRQTQYF. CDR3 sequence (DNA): TGTGCCAGCAGCTTAGACCGACAGACCCAGTACTTC.

DNA of the CDR3: TGTGCTAGTGGTCCAGGGACAGGGGGCAGACAGCCCCAGCATTTT. It yields the protein CASGPGTGGRQPQHF. The rearrangement joins TRBV12-5 to TRBJ1-5; 12 nucleotides match TRBD1. This CDR3 spans 15 amino acids. The V gene's germline CDR1 is LGHNT and CDR2 FRNRAP. The V segment lost 5 bases and the J segment 7 bases; nucleotides outside the gene matches: 6.

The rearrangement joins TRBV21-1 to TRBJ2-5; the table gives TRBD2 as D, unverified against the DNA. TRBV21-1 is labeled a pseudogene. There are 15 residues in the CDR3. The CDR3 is CASSKTAAAQETQYF. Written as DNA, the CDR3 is TGTGCCAGCAGCAAAACGGCGGCAGCCCAAGAGACCCAGTACTTC.

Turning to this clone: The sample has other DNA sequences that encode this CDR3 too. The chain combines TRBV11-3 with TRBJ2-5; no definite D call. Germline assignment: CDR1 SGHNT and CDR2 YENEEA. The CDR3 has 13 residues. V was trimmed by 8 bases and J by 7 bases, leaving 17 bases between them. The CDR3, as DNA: TGTGCCAGCTCCCTTTCAAGGGATGGGACCCAGTACTTC. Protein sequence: CASSLSRDGTQYF.

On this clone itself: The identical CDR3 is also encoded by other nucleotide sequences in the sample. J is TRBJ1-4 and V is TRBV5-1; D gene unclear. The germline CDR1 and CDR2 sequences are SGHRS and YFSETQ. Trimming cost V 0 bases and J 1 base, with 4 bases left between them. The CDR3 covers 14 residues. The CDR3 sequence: CASSLGGTNEKLFF. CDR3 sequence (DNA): TGCGCCAGCAGCTTGGGGGGAACTAATGAAAAACTGTTTTTT.

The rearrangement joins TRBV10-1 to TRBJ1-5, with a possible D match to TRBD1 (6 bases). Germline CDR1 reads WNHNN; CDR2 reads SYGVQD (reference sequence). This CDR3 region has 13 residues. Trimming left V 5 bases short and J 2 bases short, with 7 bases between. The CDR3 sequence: CASSRTGNQPQHF. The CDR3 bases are TGCGCCAGCAGTCGGACAGGCAATCAGCCCCAGCATTTT.

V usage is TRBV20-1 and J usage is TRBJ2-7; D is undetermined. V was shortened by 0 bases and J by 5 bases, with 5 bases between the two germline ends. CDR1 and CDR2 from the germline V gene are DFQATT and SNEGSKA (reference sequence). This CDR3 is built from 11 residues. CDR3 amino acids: CSARDYNEQYF. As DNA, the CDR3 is TGCAGTGCTAGAGATTACAACGAGCAGTACTTC.

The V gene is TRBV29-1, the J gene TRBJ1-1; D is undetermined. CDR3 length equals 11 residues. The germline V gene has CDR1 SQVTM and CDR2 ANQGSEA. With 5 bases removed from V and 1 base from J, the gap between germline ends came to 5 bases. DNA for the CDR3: TGCAGCGTTTTAGGGAACACTGAAGCTTTCTTT. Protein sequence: CSVLGNTEAFF.

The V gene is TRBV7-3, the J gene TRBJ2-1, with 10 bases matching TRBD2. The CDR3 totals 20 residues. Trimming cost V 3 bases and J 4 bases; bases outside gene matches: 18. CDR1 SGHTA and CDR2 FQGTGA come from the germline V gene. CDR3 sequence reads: CASSLVGQRTSGAIYNEQFF. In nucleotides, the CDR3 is TGTGCCAGCAGCTTGGTGGGACAACGTACTAGCGGGGCTATTTACAATGAGCAGTTCTTC.

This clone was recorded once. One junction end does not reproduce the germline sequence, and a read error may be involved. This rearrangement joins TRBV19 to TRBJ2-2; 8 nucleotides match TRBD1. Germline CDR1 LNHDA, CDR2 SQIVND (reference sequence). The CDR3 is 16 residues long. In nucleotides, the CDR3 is TGTGCCAGTAGTTTAGACAGGGGAGGCGGCACCGGGGAGCTGTTTTTT. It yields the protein CASSLDRGGGTGELFF.

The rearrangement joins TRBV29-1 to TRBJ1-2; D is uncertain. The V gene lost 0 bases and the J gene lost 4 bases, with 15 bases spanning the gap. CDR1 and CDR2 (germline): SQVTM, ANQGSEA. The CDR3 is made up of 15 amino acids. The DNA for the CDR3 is TGCAGCGTTGAAGATCGGACGGTAAGGATCTATGGCTACACCTTC. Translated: CSVEDRTVRIYGYTF.

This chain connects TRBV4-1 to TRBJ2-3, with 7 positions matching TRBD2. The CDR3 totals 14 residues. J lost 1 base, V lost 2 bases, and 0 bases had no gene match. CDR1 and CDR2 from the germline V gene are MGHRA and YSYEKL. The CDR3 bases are TGCGCCAGCAGCCAAACTAGCGGCACAGATACGCAGTATTTT. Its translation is CASSQTSGTDTQYF.

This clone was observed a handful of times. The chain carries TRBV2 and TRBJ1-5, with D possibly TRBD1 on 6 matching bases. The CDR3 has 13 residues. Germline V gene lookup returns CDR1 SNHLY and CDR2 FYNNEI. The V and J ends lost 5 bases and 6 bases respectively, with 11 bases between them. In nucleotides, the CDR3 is TGTGCCAGCAGTCCCGACAGGATTCAGCCCCAGCATTTT. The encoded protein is CASSPDRIQPQHF.

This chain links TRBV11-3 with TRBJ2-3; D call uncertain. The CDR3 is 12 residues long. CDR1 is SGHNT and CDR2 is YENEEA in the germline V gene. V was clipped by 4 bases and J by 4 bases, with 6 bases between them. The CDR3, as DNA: TGTGCCAGCAGCTCCCGGGCAGATACGCAGTATTTT. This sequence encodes CASSSRADTQYF.

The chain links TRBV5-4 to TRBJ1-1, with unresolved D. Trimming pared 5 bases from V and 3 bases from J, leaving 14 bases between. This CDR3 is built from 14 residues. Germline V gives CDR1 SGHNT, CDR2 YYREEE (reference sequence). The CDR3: CASSPPRSDTEAFF. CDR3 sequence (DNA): TGTGCCAGCAGTCCTCCCCGGTCTGACACTGAAGCTTTCTTT. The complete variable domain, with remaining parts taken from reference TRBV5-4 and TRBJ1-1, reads ETGVTQSPTHLIKTRGQQVTLRCSSQSGHNTVSWYQQALGQGPQFIFQYYREEENGRGNFPPRFSGLQFPNYSSELNVNALELDDSALYLCASSPPRSDTEAFFGQGTRLTVV.

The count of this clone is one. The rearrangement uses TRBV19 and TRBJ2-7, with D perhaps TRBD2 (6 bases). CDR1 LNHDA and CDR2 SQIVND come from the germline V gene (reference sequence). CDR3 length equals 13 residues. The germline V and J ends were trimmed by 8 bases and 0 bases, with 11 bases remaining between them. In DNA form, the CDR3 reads TGTGCCAGTGGGGACTGGAACTCCTACGAGCAGTACTTC. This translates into CASGDWNSYEQYF.

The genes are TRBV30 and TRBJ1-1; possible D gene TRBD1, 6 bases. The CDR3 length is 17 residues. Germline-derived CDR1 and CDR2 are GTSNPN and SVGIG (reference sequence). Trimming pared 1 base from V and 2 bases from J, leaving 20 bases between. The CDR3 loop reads CAWSARGFERGNTEAFF. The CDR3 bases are TGTGCCTGGAGTGCCAGGGGTTTCGAGAGGGGAAACACTGAAGCTTTCTTT.

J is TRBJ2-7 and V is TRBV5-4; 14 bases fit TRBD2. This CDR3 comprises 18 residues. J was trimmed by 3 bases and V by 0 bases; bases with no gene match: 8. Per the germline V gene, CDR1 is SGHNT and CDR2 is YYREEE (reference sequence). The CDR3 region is CASSLAGLAGGRYYEQYF. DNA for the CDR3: TGTGCCAGCAGCTTGGCCGGACTAGCGGGAGGTCGGTACTACGAGCAGTACTTC.

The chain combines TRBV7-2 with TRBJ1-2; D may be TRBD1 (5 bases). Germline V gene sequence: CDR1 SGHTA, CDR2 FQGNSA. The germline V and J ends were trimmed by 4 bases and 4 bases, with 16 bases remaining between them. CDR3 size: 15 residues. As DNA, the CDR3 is TGTGCCAGCAGCTGGGGTTGGGGGATAGGCTATGGCTACACCTTC. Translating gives CASSWGWGIGYGYTF.

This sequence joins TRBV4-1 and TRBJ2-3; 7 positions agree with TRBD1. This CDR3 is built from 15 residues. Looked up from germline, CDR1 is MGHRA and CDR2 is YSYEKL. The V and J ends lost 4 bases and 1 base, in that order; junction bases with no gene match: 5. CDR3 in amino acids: CASSPRQGGTDTQYF. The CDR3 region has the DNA TGCGCCAGCAGCCCTCGACAGGGTGGCACAGATACGCAGTATTTT.

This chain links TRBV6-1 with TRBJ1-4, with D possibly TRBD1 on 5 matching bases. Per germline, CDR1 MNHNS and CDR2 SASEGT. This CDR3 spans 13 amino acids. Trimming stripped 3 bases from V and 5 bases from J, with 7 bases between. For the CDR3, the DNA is TGTGCCAGCAGTGACGGGGCAAATGAAAAACTGTTTTTT. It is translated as CASSDGANEKLFF.